A selection of T cell receptor beta chains follows, all from one sample in a study of cytomegalovirus exposure and HLA in healthy donors. The table came from immunoSEQ multiplex PCR; TCRdb's copy has only in-frame clones and leaves some out. The sample yields about 140,000 clones, over 70% seen once. The specimen was PBMCs. Receptors were obtained from a male donor in good health and CMV-seronegative. Each CDR3 is given with its conserved first and last residue. Fields, in order: J gene, clone size, V gene, D gene, CDR3 protein, CDR3 DNA. A D gene is named only where the DNA matches it firmly. Rows give clone size only sometimes, using once, few, many, or a class for an expanded clone.

TRBJ2-1,NA,TRBV6-5,TRBD2,CASSYLTSGVGCEQFF,TGTGCCAGCAGTTACTTGACTAGCGGGGTGGGGTGTGAGCAGTTCTTC
TRBJ1-5,NA,TRBV19,NA,CASSMGADRDQPQHF,TGTGCCAGTAGTATGGGCGCGGACAGAGATCAGCCCCAGCATTTT
TRBJ2-1,NA,TRBV4-2,TRBD2,CASSQDLGGGPRNEQFF,TGTGCCAGCAGCCAAGATCTGGGCGGGGGGCCCCGCAATGAGCAGTTCTTC
TRBJ1-2,once,TRBV5-4,NA,CASSLGSYGYTF,TGTGCCAGCAGCTTGGGCAGCTATGGCTACACCTTC
TRBJ1-1,NA,TRBV4-3,TRBD1,CASSLEGARTEAFF,TGCGCCAGCAGCCTGGAGGGGGCGCGTACCGAAGCTTTCTTT
TRBJ1-2,NA,TRBV10-2,NA,CASSSGGLGYTF,TGCGCCAGCAGTTCGGGGGGATTGGGCTACACCTTC
TRBJ1-5,NA,TRBV30,NA,CAWSVGGDQPQHF,TGTGCCTGGAGTGTGGGGGGGGATCAGCCCCAGCATTTT
TRBJ2-2,NA,TRBV4-1,NA,CASSSQGVTGELFF,TGCGCCAGCAGCTCCCAAGGGGTCACCGGGGAGCTGTTTTTT
TRBJ2-1,once,TRBV5-4,TRBD2,CASSLQGLAGNEQFF,TGTGCCAGCAGCTTGCAGGGACTAGCGGGGAATGAGCAGTTCTTC
TRBJ1-1,NA,TRBV4-1,NA,CASSQDWGRGRLTEAFF,TGCGCCAGCAGCCAAGACTGGGGCAGGGGCCGACTCACTGAAGCTTTCTTT
TRBJ1-6,NA,TRBV10-3,TRBD1,CAISGTGNNSPLHF,TGTGCCATCAGTGGGACAGGAAATAATTCACCCCTCCACTTT
TRBJ2-5,NA,TRBV5-1,NA,CASSLEDSQETQYF,TGCGCCAGCAGCTTGGAAGACAGCCAAGAGACCCAGTACTTC
TRBJ1-3,few,TRBV28,NA,CASSWQGTDTIYF,TGTGCCAGCAGTTGGCAGGGTACGGACACCATATATTTT
TRBJ1-4,NA,TRBV7-8,TRBD1,CASSLAAQGAGVAKLFF,TGTGCCAGCAGCTTAGCCGCGCAGGGGGCGGGTGTGGCAAAACTGTTTTTT
TRBJ1-2,NA,TRBV18,NA,CASSPPLTNYGYTF,TGTGCCAGCTCACCACCACTCACTAACTATGGCTACACCTTC
TRBJ1-2,few,TRBV6-5,TRBD1,CASSYAMDRGYGYTF,TGTGCCAGCAGTTACGCTATGGACAGGGGTTATGGCTACACCTTC
TRBJ2-5,NA,TRBV5-6,NA,CASNPWGVRETQYF,TGTGCCAGCAACCCGTGGGGGGTCCGAGAGACCCAGTACTTC